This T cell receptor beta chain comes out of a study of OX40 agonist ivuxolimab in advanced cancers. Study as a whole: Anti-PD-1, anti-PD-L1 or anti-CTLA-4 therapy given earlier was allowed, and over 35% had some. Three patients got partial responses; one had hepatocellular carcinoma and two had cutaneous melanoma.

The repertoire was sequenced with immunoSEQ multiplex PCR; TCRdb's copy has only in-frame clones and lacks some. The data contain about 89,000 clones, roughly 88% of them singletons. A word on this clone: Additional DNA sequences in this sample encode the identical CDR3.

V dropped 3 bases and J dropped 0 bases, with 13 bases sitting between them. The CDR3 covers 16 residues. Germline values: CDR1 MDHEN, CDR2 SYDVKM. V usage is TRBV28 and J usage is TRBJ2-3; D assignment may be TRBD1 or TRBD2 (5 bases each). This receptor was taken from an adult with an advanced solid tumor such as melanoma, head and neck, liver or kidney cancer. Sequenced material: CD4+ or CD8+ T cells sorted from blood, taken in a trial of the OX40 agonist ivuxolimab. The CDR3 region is CASSLGTGGSTDTQYF. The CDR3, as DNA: TGTGCCAGCAGTTTGGGAACAGGAGGTAGCACAGATACGCAGTATTTT.